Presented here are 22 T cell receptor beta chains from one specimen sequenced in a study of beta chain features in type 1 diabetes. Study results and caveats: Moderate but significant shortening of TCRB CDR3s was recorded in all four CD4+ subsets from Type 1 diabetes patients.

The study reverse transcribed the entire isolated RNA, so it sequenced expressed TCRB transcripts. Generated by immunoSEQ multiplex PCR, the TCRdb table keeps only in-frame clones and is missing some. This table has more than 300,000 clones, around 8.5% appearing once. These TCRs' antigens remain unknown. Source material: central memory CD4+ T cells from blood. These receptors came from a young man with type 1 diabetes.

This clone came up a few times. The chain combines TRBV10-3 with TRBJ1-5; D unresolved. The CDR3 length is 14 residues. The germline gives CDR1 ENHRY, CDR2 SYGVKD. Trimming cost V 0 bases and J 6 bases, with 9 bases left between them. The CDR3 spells CAISESTGGQPQHF. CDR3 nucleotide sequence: TGTGCCATCAGTGAGTCGACGGGAGGTCAGCCCCAGCATTTT.

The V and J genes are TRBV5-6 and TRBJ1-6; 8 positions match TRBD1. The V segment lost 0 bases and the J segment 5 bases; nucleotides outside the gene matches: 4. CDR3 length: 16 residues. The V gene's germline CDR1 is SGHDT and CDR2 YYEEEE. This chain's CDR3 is CASSLAMGQDNSPLHF. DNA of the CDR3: TGTGCCAGCAGCTTGGCCATGGGACAGGATAATTCACCCCTCCACTTT.

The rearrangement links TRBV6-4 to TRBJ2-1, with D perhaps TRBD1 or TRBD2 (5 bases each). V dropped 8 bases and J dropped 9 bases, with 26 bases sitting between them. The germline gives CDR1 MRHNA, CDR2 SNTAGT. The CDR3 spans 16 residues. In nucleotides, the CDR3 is TGTGCCAGCTCACGCACAGGACTCCACTCCTCAACTGAGCAGTTCTTC. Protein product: CASSRTGLHSSTEQFF.

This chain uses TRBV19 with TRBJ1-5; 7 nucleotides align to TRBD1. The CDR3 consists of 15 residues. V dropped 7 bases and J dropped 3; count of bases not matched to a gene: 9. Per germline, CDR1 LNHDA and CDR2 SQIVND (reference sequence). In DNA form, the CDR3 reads TGTGCCAGTACCCGTGACAGGGCAATCAATCAGCCCCAGCATTTT. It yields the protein CASTRDRAINQPQHF. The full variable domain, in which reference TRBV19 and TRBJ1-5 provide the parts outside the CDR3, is DGGITQSPKYLFRKEGQNVTLSCEQNLNHDAMYWYRQDPGQGLRLIYYSQIVNDFQKGDIAEGYSVSREKKESFPLTVTSAQKNPTAFYLCASTRDRAINQPQHFGDGTRLSIL.

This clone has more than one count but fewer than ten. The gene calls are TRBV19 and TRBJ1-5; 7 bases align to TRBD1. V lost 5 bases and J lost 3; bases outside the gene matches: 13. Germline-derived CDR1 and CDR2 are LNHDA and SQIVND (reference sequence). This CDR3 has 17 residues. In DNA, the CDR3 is TGTGCCAGTAGTTCGAGCCGGGACAGCATTTCCAATCAGCCCCAGCATTTT. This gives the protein CASSSSRDSISNQPQHF. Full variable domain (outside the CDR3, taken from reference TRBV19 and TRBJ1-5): DGGITQSPKYLFRKEGQNVTLSCEQNLNHDAMYWYRQDPGQGLRLIYYSQIVNDFQKGDIAEGYSVSREKKESFPLTVTSAQKNPTAFYLCASSSSRDSISNQPQHFGDGTRLSIL.

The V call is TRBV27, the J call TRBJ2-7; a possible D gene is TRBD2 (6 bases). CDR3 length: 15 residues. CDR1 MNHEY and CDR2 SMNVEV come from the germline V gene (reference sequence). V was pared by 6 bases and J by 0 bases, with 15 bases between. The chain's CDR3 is CASSLGGSLSYEQYF. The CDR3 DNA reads TGTGCCAGCAGCCTCGGGGGTTCCCTCTCCTACGAGCAGTACTTC.

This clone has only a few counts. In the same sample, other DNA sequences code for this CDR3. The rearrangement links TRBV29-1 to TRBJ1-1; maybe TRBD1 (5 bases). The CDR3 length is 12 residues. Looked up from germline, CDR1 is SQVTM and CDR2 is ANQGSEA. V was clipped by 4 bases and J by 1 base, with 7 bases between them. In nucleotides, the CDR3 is TGCAGCGTTGGAAGGGGGAACACTGAAGCTTTCTTT. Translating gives CSVGRGNTEAFF.

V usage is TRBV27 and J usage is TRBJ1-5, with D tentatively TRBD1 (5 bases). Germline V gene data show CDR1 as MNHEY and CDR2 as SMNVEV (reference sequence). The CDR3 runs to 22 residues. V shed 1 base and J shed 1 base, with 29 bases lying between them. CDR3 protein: CASSLWVWGRRHSPSSNQPQHF. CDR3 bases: TGTGCCAGCAGTTTATGGGTTTGGGGCCGAAGGCACAGCCCGTCGAGCAATCAGCCCCAGCATTTT.

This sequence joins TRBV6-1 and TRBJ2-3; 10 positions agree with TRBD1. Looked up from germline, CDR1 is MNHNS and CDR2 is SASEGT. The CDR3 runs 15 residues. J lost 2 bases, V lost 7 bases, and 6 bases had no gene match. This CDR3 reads CASNPGTGVTDTQYF. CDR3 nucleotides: TGTGCCAGCAACCCCGGGACAGGGGTCACAGATACGCAGTATTTT.

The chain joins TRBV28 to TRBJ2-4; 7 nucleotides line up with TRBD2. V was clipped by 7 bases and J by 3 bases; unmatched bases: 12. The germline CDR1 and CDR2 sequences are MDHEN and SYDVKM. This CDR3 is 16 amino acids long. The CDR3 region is CASNDPRGMGKNIQYF. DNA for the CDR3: TGTGCCAGCAACGATCCGCGGGGGATGGGCAAAAACATTCAGTACTTC.

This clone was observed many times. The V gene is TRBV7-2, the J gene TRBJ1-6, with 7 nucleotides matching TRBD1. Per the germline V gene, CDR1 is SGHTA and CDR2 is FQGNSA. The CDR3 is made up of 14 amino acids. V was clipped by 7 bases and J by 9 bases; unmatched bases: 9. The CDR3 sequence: CASTAGGEASPLHF. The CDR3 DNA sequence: TGTGCCAGCACGGCAGGGGGAGAGGCTTCACCCCTCCACTTT.

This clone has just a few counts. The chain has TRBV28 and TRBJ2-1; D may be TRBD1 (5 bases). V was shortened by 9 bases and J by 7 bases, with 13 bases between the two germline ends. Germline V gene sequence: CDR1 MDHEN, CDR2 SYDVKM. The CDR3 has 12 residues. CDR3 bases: TGTGCCAGAAAACTAAAGGGGAATGAGCAGTTCTTC. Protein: CARKLKGNEQFF.

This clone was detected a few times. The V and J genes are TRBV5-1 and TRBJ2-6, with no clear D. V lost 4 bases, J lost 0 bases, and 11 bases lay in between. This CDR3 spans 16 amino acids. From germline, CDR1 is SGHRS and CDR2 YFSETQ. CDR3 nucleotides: TGCGCCAGCAGCGAGGCAGGCCCCTCTGGGGCCAACGTCCTGACTTTC. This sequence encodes CASSEAGPSGANVLTF.

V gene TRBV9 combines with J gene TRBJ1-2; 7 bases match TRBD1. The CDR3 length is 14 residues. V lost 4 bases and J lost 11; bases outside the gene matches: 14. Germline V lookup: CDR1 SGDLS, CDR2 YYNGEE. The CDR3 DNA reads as TGTGCCAGCAGCAATTACGGGGACAGCCCTGGTTACACCTTC. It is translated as CASSNYGDSPGYTF. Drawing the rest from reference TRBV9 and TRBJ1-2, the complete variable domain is DSGVTQTPKHLITATGQRVTLRCSPRSGDLSVYWYQQSLDQGLQFLIQYYNGEERAKGNILERFSAQQFPDLHSELNLSSLELGDSALYFCASSNYGDSPGYTFGSGTRLTVV.

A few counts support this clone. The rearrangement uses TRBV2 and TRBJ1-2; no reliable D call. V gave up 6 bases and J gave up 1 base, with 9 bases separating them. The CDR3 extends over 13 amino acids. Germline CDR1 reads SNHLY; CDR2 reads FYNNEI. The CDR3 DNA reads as TGTGCCAGCAGGGCGGACGTTAACTATGGCTACACCTTC. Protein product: CASRADVNYGYTF.

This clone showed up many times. The CDR3 coding sequence is TGTGCCAGCAGTCCCGACAGGAACATTCAGTACTTC. Its translation is CASSPDRNIQYF. The chain couples TRBV2 to TRBJ2-4, with D possibly being TRBD1 (6 bases). The CDR3 is made up of 12 amino acids. With 5 bases removed from V and 7 bases from J, the gap between germline ends came to 9 bases. In germline, CDR1 is SNHLY, CDR2 FYNNEI.

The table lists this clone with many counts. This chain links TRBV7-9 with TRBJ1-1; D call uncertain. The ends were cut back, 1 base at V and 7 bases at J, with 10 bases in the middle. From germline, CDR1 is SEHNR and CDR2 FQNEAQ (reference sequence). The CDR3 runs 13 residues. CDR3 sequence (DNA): TGTGCCAGCAGCTTAGGATCGGGGTTTGAAGCTTTCTTT. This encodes CASSLGSGFEAFF.

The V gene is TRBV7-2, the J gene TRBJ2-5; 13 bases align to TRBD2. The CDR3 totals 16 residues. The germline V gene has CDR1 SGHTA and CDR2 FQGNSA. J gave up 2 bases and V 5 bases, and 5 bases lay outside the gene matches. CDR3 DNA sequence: TGTGCCAGCAGCCAGACTAGCGGGGGGTTACAAGAGACCCAGTACTTC. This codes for CASSQTSGGLQETQYF.

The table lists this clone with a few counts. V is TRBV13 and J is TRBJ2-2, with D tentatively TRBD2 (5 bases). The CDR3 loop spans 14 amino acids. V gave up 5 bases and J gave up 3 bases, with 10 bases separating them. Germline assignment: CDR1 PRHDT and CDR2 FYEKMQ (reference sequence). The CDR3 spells CASSVPSYTGELFF. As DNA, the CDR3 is TGTGCCAGCAGCGTGCCTAGCTACACCGGGGAGCTGTTTTTT.

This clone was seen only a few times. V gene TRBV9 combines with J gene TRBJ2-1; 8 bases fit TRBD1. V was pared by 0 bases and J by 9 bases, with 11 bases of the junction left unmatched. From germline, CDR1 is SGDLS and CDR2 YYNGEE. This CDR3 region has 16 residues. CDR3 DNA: TGTGCCAGCAGCGTAGGTTCCGGACAGGGTGGGTCTGAGCAGTTCTTC. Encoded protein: CASSVGSGQGGSEQFF.

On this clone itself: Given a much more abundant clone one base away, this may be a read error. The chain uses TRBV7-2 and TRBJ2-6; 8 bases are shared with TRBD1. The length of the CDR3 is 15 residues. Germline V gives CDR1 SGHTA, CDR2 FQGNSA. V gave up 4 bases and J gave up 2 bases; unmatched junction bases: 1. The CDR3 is CASSSDRAGANVLTF. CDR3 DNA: TGTGCCAGCAGCTCGGACAGGGCTGGGGCCAACGTCCTGACTTTC.

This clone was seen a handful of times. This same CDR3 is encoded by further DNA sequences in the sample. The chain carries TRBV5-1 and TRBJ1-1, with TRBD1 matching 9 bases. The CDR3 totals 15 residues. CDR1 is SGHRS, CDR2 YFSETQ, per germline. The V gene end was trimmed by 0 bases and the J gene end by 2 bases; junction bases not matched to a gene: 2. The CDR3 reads CASSLGTGENTEAFF. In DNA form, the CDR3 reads TGCGCCAGCAGCTTGGGGACAGGGGAAAACACTGAAGCTTTCTTT. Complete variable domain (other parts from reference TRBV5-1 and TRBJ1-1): KAGVTQTPRYLIKTRGQQVTLSCSPISGHRSVSWYQQTPGQGLQFLFEYFSETQRNKGNFPGRFSGRQFSNSRSEMNVSTLELGDSALYLCASSLGTGENTEAFFGQGTRLTVV.